Listed below are T cell receptor beta chains from one sample, sequenced in a study of CD8 T cells in Susac syndrome. One entry per CDR3 protein, called by TCRdb with MiXCR from the immunoSEQ multiplex PCR reads. The sample shows 130,000 or so distinct CDR3 sequences, 80% of them seen only once. The sequenced sample was CD8+ T cells from PBMCs. These receptors were taken from a human donor with multiple sclerosis. CDR3s include the opening cysteine and the closing phenylalanine or tryptophan. The order of the fields is J gene, clone size, D gene, V gene, CDR3 protein, CDR3 DNA. The D gene is left open where the match is weak. Size tells how often a clone was seen (once, few, many) or the class of an expanded clone, and some rows leave it out.

j_call: TRBJ1-1
clone_size: -
d_call: -
v_call: TRBV6-1
cdr3_aa: CASSLMGGEAFF
cdr3_nt: TGTGCCAGCAGCCTGATGGGGGGTGAAGCTTTCTTT

j_call: TRBJ2-1
clone_size: -
d_call: -
v_call: TRBV29-1
cdr3_aa: CSVELASSYNEQFF
cdr3_nt: TGCAGCGTTGAGCTAGCCTCCTCCTACAATGAGCAGTTCTTC

j_call: TRBJ1-5
clone_size: -
d_call: -
v_call: TRBV4-3
cdr3_aa: CASSQDTTFPQHF
cdr3_nt: TGCGCCAGCAGCCAAGATACTACATTTCCCCAGCATTTT

j_call: TRBJ1-5
clone_size: -
d_call: -
v_call: TRBV4-1
cdr3_aa: CASSHRYRARNQPQHF
cdr3_nt: TGCGCCAGCAGCCACCGTTACAGGGCCCGAAATCAGCCCCAGCATTTT

j_call: TRBJ1-5
clone_size: -
d_call: -
v_call: TRBV7-9
cdr3_aa: CASSLGAGLGPQHF
cdr3_nt: TGTGCCAGCAGCTTAGGGGCAGGGTTGGGGCCCCAGCATTTT

j_call: TRBJ1-1
clone_size: -
d_call: TRBD1
v_call: TRBV27
cdr3_aa: CASSPTGGGTEAFF
cdr3_nt: TGTGCCAGCAGTCCGACAGGGGGGGGTACTGAAGCTTTCTTT

j_call: TRBJ1-1
clone_size: -
d_call: -
v_call: TRBV5-1
cdr3_aa: CASSPDGYTEAFF
cdr3_nt: TGCGCCAGCAGCCCGGACGGGTACACTGAAGCTTTCTTT

j_call: TRBJ2-1
clone_size: -
d_call: TRBD1
v_call: TRBV4-2
cdr3_aa: CASSQDPWGTDIDPGNEQFF
cdr3_nt: TGTGCCAGCAGCCAAGATCCTTGGGGGACAGATATTGATCCGGGCAATGAGCAGTTCTTC

j_call: TRBJ2-7
clone_size: few
d_call: -
v_call: TRBV27
cdr3_aa: CASSLGRSYEQYF
cdr3_nt: TGTGCCAGCAGTTTAGGTCGGTCCTACGAGCAGTACTTC

j_call: TRBJ1-3
clone_size: -
d_call: -
v_call: TRBV19
cdr3_aa: CATLPRAVRNTIYF
cdr3_nt: TGTGCCACCCTTCCGAGGGCAGTTAGAAACACCATATATTTT

j_call: TRBJ2-5
clone_size: few
d_call: -
v_call: TRBV13
cdr3_aa: CASSRQETQYF
cdr3_nt: TGTGCCAGCAGCCGCCAAGAGACCCAGTACTTC

j_call: TRBJ2-4
clone_size: -
d_call: TRBD1
v_call: TRBV7-9
cdr3_aa: CASSWSTGLAKNIQYF
cdr3_nt: TGTGCCAGCAGCTGGTCGACAGGGCTAGCCAAAAACATTCAGTACTTC

j_call: TRBJ2-1
clone_size: -
d_call: -
v_call: TRBV2
cdr3_aa: CASIYTGEQFF
cdr3_nt: TGTGCCAGCATTTATACGGGAGAGCAGTTCTTC

j_call: TRBJ2-1
clone_size: -
d_call: TRBD2
v_call: TRBV5-4
cdr3_aa: CASSLGEGGRGNEQFF
cdr3_nt: TGTGCCAGCAGCTTGGGGGAAGGCGGGAGGGGCAATGAGCAGTTCTTC

j_call: TRBJ2-1
clone_size: -
d_call: TRBD2
v_call: TRBV27
cdr3_aa: CASTAAGASNEQFF
cdr3_nt: TGTGCCAGCACCGCAGCGGGGGCGAGCAATGAGCAGTTCTTC

j_call: TRBJ1-5
clone_size: -
d_call: -
v_call: TRBV27
cdr3_aa: CASSLDGDQPQHF
cdr3_nt: TGTGCCAGCAGTTTAGACGGAGATCAGCCCCAGCATTTT

j_call: TRBJ1-1
clone_size: -
d_call: -
v_call: TRBV14
cdr3_aa: CASTLGGYTEAFF
cdr3_nt: TGTGCCAGCACCCTGGGGGGTTACACTGAAGCTTTCTTT

j_call: TRBJ2-3
clone_size: -
d_call: TRBD2
v_call: TRBV6-1
cdr3_aa: CASSGSGGGEGTDTQYF
cdr3_nt: TGTGCCAGCAGTGGCTCCGGGGGAGGGGAAGGCACAGATACGCAGTATTTT

j_call: TRBJ1-2
clone_size: -
d_call: -
v_call: TRBV9
cdr3_aa: CASSVASAEDYGYTF
cdr3_nt: TGTGCCAGCAGCGTAGCATCGGCGGAAGATTATGGCTACACCTTC

j_call: TRBJ2-7
clone_size: -
d_call: TRBD2
v_call: TRBV20-1
cdr3_aa: CSATAPHLSGGLSYEQYF
cdr3_nt: TGCAGTGCTACAGCCCCTCACCTCAGCGGGGGACTCTCCTACGAGCAGTACTTC

j_call: TRBJ2-2
clone_size: -
d_call: TRBD2
v_call: TRBV5-1
cdr3_aa: CASSLASGEPNTGELFF
cdr3_nt: TGCGCCAGCAGCTTGGCTAGCGGGGAACCGAACACCGGGGAGCTGTTTTTT

j_call: TRBJ2-2
clone_size: once
d_call: TRBD1
v_call: TRBV9
cdr3_aa: CASSVTGGGELFF
cdr3_nt: TGTGCCAGCAGCGTTACAGGGGGCGGGGAGCTGTTTTTT

j_call: TRBJ1-2
clone_size: -
d_call: -
v_call: TRBV10-3
cdr3_aa: CAITTGSGGYTF
cdr3_nt: TGTGCCATCACCACAGGGTCCGGAGGCTACACCTTC

j_call: TRBJ1-1
clone_size: -
d_call: -
v_call: TRBV12-3/TRBV12-4
cdr3_aa: CASSLTGGNTEAFF
cdr3_nt: TGTGCCAGCAGTTTGACGGGGGGAAACACTGAAGCTTTCTTT

j_call: TRBJ2-7
clone_size: -
d_call: -
v_call: TRBV2
cdr3_aa: CASSEGRGAYEQYF
cdr3_nt: TGTGCCAGCAGTGAAGGCAGGGGGGCCTACGAGCAGTACTTC

j_call: TRBJ2-5
clone_size: -
d_call: -
v_call: TRBV13
cdr3_aa: CASSLALDVAPETQYF
cdr3_nt: TGTGCCAGCAGCTTAGCGTTGGATGTTGCTCCAGAGACCCAGTACTTC

j_call: TRBJ2-1
clone_size: -
d_call: -
v_call: TRBV27
cdr3_aa: CASSLKPSGGGEQFF
cdr3_nt: TGTGCCAGCAGTTTAAAGCCCTCAGGGGGAGGTGAGCAGTTCTTC

j_call: TRBJ2-1
clone_size: -
d_call: -
v_call: TRBV6-5
cdr3_aa: CASKVLMGDEQFF
cdr3_nt: TGTGCCAGCAAGGTCTTGATGGGGGATGAGCAGTTCTTC

j_call: TRBJ2-3
clone_size: -
d_call: TRBD2
v_call: TRBV7-9
cdr3_aa: CASSALAGYTDTQYF
cdr3_nt: TGTGCCAGCAGCGCACTAGCGGGGTACACAGATACGCAGTATTTT

j_call: TRBJ2-5
clone_size: once
d_call: TRBD2
v_call: TRBV6-1
cdr3_aa: CASIHDLGAGRTKETQYF
cdr3_nt: TGTGCCAGCATTCACGACCTAGGAGCGGGGAGGACCAAAGAGACCCAGTACTTC

j_call: TRBJ2-7
clone_size: -
d_call: TRBD1
v_call: TRBV6-6
cdr3_aa: CASSYWTGIPLEQYF
cdr3_nt: TGTGCCAGCAGTTACTGGACAGGGATCCCACTCGAGCAGTACTTC

j_call: TRBJ2-3
clone_size: -
d_call: -
v_call: TRBV7-2
cdr3_aa: CASSLVSDTQYF
cdr3_nt: TGTGCCAGCAGCTTAGTTTCAGATACGCAGTATTTT

j_call: TRBJ2-4
clone_size: -
d_call: -
v_call: TRBV27
cdr3_aa: CASSNKNIQYF
cdr3_nt: TGTGCCAGCAGCAACAAAAACATTCAGTACTTC

j_call: TRBJ2-1
clone_size: few
d_call: TRBD2
v_call: TRBV7-2
cdr3_aa: CASSLTSGGYNEQFF
cdr3_nt: TGTGCCAGCAGCTTGACTAGCGGGGGTTACAATGAGCAGTTCTTC

j_call: TRBJ1-2
clone_size: -
d_call: -
v_call: TRBV12-3/TRBV12-4
cdr3_aa: CASILGSGGYTF
cdr3_nt: TGTGCCAGCATCCTAGGGAGCGGAGGCTACACCTTC

j_call: TRBJ2-1
clone_size: -
d_call: -
v_call: TRBV13
cdr3_aa: CASSFPAISSYNEQFF
cdr3_nt: TGTGCCAGCAGCTTCCCTGCCATCAGCTCCTACAATGAGCAGTTCTTC

j_call: TRBJ2-5
clone_size: -
d_call: -
v_call: TRBV30
cdr3_aa: CARSSGETQYF
cdr3_nt: TGTGCCCGAAGTTCGGGGGAGACCCAGTACTTC

j_call: TRBJ1-3
clone_size: -
d_call: TRBD1
v_call: TRBV12-3/TRBV12-4
cdr3_aa: CASRDRTGGNSIYF
cdr3_nt: TGTGCCAGCAGGGACCGGACAGGGGGGAACTCCATATATTTT

j_call: TRBJ2-7
clone_size: -
d_call: -
v_call: TRBV20-1
cdr3_aa: CSARGYRSQPYEQYF
cdr3_nt: TGCAGTGCTAGAGGCTACAGGAGCCAGCCCTACGAGCAGTACTTC

j_call: TRBJ2-1
clone_size: -
d_call: -
v_call: TRBV12-3/TRBV12-4
cdr3_aa: CASSPSPLVGTFF
cdr3_nt: TGTGCCAGCAGTCCCTCCCCACTAGTCGGAACATTCTTC

j_call: TRBJ2-7
clone_size: -
d_call: -
v_call: TRBV5-4
cdr3_aa: CASSLGASEQYF
cdr3_nt: TGTGCCAGCAGCCTGGGGGCTTCGGAGCAGTACTTC

j_call: TRBJ1-1
clone_size: -
d_call: -
v_call: TRBV28
cdr3_aa: CASSLRGSRGNTEAFF
cdr3_nt: TGTGCCAGCAGTTTGAGGGGATCAAGGGGGAACACTGAAGCTTTCTTT

j_call: TRBJ1-2
clone_size: -
d_call: -
v_call: TRBV7-8
cdr3_aa: CASFMGDGYTF
cdr3_nt: TGTGCCAGCTTTATGGGGGATGGCTACACCTTC

j_call: TRBJ2-1
clone_size: few
d_call: -
v_call: TRBV7-9
cdr3_aa: CASSLPMVRGAGEQFF
cdr3_nt: TGTGCCAGCAGCTTACCCATGGTTCGGGGGGCAGGTGAGCAGTTCTTC

j_call: TRBJ2-1
clone_size: -
d_call: -
v_call: TRBV5-4
cdr3_aa: CASGGTVNNEQFF
cdr3_nt: TGTGCCAGTGGCGGGACAGTAAACAATGAGCAGTTCTTC

j_call: TRBJ2-2
clone_size: -
d_call: -
v_call: TRBV4-3
cdr3_aa: CASSQDREWGELFF
cdr3_nt: TGCGCCAGCAGCCAAGATAGGGAGTGGGGGGAGCTGTTTTTT

j_call: TRBJ2-2
clone_size: -
d_call: -
v_call: TRBV30
cdr3_aa: CAWGYTTRELFF
cdr3_nt: TGTGCCTGGGGATACACCACCCGGGAGCTGTTTTTT

j_call: TRBJ1-2
clone_size: -
d_call: -
v_call: TRBV4-1
cdr3_aa: CASSQKTDHYGYTF
cdr3_nt: TGCGCCAGCAGCCAAAAAACAGACCACTATGGCTACACCTTC

j_call: TRBJ2-7
clone_size: -
d_call: -
v_call: TRBV13
cdr3_aa: CASSPEGSSYEQYF
cdr3_nt: TGTGCCAGCAGCCCAGAGGGAAGCTCCTACGAGCAGTACTTC

j_call: TRBJ2-5
clone_size: -
d_call: -
v_call: TRBV12-3/TRBV12-4
cdr3_aa: CASRDGVTETQYF
cdr3_nt: TGTGCCAGCCGGGACGGGGTTACAGAGACCCAGTACTTC

j_call: TRBJ2-3
clone_size: few
d_call: -
v_call: TRBV6-1
cdr3_aa: CASSRGISTDTQYF
cdr3_nt: TGTGCCAGCAGCCGCGGGATTAGTACAGATACGCAGTATTTT

j_call: TRBJ1-5
clone_size: -
d_call: -
v_call: TRBV3-1
cdr3_aa: CASSQGARDTPYSNQPQHF
cdr3_nt: TGTGCCAGCAGCCAAGGAGCCCGGGACACCCCTTATAGCAATCAGCCCCAGCATTTT

j_call: TRBJ1-6
clone_size: -
d_call: TRBD1
v_call: TRBV7-6
cdr3_aa: CASSQGTANSPLHF
cdr3_nt: TGTGCCAGCAGCCAAGGGACAGCGAATTCACCCCTCCACTTT

j_call: TRBJ2-1
clone_size: few
d_call: TRBD2
v_call: TRBV2
cdr3_aa: CAILIETSNYNEQFF
cdr3_nt: TGTGCCATCCTGATCGAGACTAGCAACTACAATGAGCAGTTCTTC

j_call: TRBJ2-7
clone_size: -
d_call: TRBD1
v_call: TRBV7-9
cdr3_aa: CASSPPGQVSYEQYF
cdr3_nt: TGTGCCAGCAGCCCCCCCGGACAGGTCTCCTACGAGCAGTACTTC

j_call: TRBJ1-2
clone_size: -
d_call: -
v_call: TRBV30
cdr3_aa: CAWSMGYGYTF
cdr3_nt: TGTGCCTGGAGTATGGGCTATGGCTACACCTTC

j_call: TRBJ2-7
clone_size: -
d_call: -
v_call: TRBV3-1
cdr3_aa: CASSPRRMRNSYEQYF
cdr3_nt: TGTGCCAGCAGCCCTCGCAGGATGCGGAACTCCTACGAGCAGTACTTC

j_call: TRBJ1-1
clone_size: -
d_call: -
v_call: TRBV9
cdr3_aa: CASSVTGTKGTEAFF
cdr3_nt: TGTGCCAGCAGCGTTACCGGGACAAAAGGGACTGAAGCTTTCTTT

j_call: TRBJ1-2
clone_size: -
d_call: TRBD1
v_call: TRBV7-6
cdr3_aa: CASRRTGYHGYTF
cdr3_nt: TGTGCCAGCAGACGGACAGGGTACCATGGCTACACCTTC

j_call: TRBJ1-2
clone_size: once
d_call: TRBD1
v_call: TRBV5-5
cdr3_aa: CASSLDISGQANYGYTF
cdr3_nt: TGTGCCAGCAGCTTGGACATTTCGGGACAGGCTAACTATGGCTACACCTTC